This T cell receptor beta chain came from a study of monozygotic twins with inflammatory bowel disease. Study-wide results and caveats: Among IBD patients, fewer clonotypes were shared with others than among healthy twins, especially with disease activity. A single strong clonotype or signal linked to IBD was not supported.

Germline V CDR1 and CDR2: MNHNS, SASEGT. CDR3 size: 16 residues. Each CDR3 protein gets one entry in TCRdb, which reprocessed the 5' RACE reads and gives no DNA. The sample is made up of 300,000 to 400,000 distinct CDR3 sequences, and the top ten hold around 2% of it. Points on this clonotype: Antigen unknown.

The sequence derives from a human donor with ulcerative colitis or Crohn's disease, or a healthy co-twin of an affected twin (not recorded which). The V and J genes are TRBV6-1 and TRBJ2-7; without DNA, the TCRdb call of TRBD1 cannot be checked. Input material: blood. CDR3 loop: CASSEARRAGSYEQYF.